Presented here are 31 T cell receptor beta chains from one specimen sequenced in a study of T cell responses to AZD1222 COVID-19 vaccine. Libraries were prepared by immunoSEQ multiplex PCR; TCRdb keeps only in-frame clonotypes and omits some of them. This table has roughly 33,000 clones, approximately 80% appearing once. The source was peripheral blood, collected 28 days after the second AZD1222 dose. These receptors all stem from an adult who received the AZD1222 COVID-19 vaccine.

As DNA, the CDR3 is TGTGCCAGCAGCTTAGGGGGGACAGGGGGCTACGAGCAGTACGTC. Its protein is CASSLGGTGGYEQYV. The J gene is TRBJ2-7, the V gene TRBV13; TRBD1 aligns across 11 bases. The germline gives CDR1 PRHDT, CDR2 FYEKMQ (reference sequence). This CDR3 contains 15 residues. V lost 0 bases and J lost 3; bases outside the gene matches: 1.

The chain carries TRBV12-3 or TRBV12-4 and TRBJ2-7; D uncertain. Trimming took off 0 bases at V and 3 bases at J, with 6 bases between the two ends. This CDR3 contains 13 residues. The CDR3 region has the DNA TGTGCCAGCAGTTTAGCTAACGGCTACGAGCAGTACTTC. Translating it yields CASSLANGYEQYF.

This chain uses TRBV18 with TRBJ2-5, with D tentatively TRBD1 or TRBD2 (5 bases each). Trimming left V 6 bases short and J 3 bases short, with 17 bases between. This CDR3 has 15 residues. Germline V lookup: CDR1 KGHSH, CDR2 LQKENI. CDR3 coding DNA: TGTGCCAGCTCCGAGACACCGACAGCGGAAGAGACCCAGTACTTC. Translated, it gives CASSETPTAEETQYF. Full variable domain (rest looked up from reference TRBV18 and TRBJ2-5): NAGVMQNPRHLVRRRGQEARLRCSPMKGHSHVYWYRQLPEEGLKFMVYLQKENIIDESGMPKERFSAEFPKEGPSILRIQQVVRGDSAAYFCASSETPTAEETQYFGPGTRLLVL.

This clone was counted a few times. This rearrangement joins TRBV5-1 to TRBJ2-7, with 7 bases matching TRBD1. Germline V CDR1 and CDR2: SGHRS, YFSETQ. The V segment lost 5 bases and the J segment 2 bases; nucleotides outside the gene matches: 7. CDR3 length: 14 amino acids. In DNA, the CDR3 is TGCGCCAGCAGGACCGGGACAGTGACCTACGAGCAGTACTTC. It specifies CASRTGTVTYEQYF.

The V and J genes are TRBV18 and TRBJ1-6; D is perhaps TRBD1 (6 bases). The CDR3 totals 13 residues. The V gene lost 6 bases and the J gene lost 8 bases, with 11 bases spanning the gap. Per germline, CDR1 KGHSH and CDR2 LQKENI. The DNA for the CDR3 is TGTGCCAGCTCCAGGGGTTCGGATTCACCCCTCCACTTT. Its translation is CASSRGSDSPLHF.

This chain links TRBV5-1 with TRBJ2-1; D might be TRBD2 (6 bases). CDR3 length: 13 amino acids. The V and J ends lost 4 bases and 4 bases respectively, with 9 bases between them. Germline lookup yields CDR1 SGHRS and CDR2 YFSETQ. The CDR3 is CASSGGLYNEQFF. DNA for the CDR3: TGCGCCAGCAGCGGGGGACTTTACAATGAGCAGTTCTTC.

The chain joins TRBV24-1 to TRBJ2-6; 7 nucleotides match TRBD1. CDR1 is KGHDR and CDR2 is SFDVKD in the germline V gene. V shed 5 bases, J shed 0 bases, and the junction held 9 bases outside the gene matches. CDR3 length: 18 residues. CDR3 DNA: TGTGCCACCAGTGGCTTAGGGACAGACCACTCTGGGGCCAACGTCCTGACTTTC. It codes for CATSGLGTDHSGANVLTF.

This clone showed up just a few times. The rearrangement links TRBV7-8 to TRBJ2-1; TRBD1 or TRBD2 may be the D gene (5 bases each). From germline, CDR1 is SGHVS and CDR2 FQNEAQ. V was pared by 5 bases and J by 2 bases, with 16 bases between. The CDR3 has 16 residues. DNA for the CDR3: TGTGCCAGCAGCAAGCAGGGAGCAAGTACCTACAATGAGCAGTTCTTC. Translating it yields CASSKQGASTYNEQFF.

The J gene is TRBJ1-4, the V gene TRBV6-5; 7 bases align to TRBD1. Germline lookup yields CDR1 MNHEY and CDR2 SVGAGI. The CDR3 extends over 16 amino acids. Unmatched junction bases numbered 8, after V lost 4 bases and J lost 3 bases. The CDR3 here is CASSSNIQGANEKLFF. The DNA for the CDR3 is TGTGCCAGCAGTTCGAATATTCAGGGGGCTAATGAAAAACTGTTTTTT.

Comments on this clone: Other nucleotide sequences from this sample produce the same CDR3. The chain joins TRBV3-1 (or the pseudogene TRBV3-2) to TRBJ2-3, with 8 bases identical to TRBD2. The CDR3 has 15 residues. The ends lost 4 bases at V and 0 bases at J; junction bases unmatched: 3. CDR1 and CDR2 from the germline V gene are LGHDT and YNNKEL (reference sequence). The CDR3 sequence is CASSPTSGSTDTQYF. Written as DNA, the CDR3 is TGTGCCAGCAGCCCAACTAGCGGCAGCACAGATACGCAGTATTTT.

The CDR3: CASSLSGGGLTEAFF. CDR3 DNA sequence: TGTGCCAGCAGTTTATCGGGCGGGGGATTAACTGAAGCTTTCTTT. V gene TRBV27 combines with J gene TRBJ1-1, with D possibly being TRBD1 (5 bases). Germline-derived CDR1 and CDR2 are MNHEY and SMNVEV (reference sequence). With 0 bases removed from V and 5 bases from J, the gap between germline ends came to 13 bases. The CDR3 has 15 amino acids.

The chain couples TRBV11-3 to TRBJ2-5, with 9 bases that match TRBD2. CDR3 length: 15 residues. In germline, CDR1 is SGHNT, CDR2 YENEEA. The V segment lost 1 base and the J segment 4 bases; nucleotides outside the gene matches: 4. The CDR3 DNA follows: TGTGCCAGCAGCTTAGGAGCGGGAGGCGGAGAGACCCAGTACTTC. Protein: CASSLGAGGGETQYF.

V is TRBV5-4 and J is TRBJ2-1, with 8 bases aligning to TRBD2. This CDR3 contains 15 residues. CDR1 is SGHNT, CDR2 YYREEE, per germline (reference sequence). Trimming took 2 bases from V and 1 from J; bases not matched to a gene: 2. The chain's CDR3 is CASSLAGASYNEQFF. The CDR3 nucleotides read TGTGCCAGCAGCTTAGCGGGAGCGTCCTACAATGAGCAGTTCTTC.

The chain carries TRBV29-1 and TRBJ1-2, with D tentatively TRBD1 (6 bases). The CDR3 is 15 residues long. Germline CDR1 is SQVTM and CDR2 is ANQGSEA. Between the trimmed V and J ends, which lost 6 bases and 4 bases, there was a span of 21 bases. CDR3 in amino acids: CSVGGGEFPRYGYTF. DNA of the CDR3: TGCAGCGTGGGGGGCGGAGAGTTCCCCCGCTATGGCTACACCTTC.

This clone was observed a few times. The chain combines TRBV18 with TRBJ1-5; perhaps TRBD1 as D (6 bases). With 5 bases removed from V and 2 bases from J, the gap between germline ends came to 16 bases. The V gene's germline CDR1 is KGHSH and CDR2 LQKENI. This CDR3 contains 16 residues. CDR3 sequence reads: CASSSVQGGGNQPQHF. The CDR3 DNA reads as TGTGCCAGCTCATCGGTACAGGGTGGGGGCAATCAGCCCCAGCATTTT.

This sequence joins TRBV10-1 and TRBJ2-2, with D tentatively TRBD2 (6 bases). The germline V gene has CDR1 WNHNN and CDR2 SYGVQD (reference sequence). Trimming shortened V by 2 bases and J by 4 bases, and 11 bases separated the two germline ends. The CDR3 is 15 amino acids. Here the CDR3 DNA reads TGCGCCAGCAGTGAGGGGATGGGGGGCACCGGGGAGCTGTTTTTT. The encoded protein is CASSEGMGGTGELFF.

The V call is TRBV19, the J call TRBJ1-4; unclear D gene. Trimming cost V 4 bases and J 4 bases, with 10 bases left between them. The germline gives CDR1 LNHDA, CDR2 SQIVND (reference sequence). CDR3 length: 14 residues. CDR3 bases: TGTGCCAGTAGTACCGGGCCGTATAATGAAAAACTGTTTTTT. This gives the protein CASSTGPYNEKLFF.

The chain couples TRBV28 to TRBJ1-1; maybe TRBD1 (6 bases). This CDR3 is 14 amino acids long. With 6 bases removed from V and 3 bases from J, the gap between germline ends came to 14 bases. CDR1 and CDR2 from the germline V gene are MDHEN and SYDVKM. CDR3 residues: CASRPGDVYTEAFF. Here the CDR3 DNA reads TGTGCCAGCAGGCCAGGGGACGTGTACACTGAAGCTTTCTTT.

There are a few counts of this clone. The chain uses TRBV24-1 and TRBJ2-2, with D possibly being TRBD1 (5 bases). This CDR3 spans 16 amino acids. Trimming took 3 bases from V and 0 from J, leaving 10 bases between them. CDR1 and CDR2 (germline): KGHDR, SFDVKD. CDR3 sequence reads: CATSDPDRTNTGELFF. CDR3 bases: TGTGCCACCAGTGATCCTGACAGAACGAACACCGGGGAGCTGTTTTTT.

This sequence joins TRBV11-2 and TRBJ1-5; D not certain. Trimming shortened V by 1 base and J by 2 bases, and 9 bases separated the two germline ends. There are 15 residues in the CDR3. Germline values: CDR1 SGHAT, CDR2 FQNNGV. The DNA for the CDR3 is TGTGCCAGCAGCTTAGCGTTTGGGGGCAATCAGCCCCAGCATTTT. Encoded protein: CASSLAFGGNQPQHF. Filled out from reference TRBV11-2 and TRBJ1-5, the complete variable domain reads EAGVAQSPRYKIIEKRQSVAFWCNPISGHATLYWYQQILGQGPKLLIQFQNNGVVDDSQLPKDRFSAERLKGVDSTLKIQPAKLEDSAVYLCASSLAFGGNQPQHFGDGTRLSIL.

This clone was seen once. In DNA, the CDR3 is TGTGCCAGCACCCCCTACAGGGTGGGTAACTATGGCTACACCTTC. This sequence encodes CASTPYRVGNYGYTF. The chain is built from TRBV7-2 and TRBJ1-2; D is perhaps TRBD1 (6 bases). CDR3 length equals 15 residues. Germline lookup yields CDR1 SGHTA and CDR2 FQGNSA. The V and J ends lost 7 bases and 1 base respectively, with 16 bases between them.

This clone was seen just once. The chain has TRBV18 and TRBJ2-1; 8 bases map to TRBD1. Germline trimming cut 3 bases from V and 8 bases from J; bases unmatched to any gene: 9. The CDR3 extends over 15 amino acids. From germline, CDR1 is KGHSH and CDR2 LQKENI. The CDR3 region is CASSPGTGSFDEQFF. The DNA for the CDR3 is TGTGCCAGCTCACCTGGGACAGGTTCGTTCGATGAGCAGTTCTTC.

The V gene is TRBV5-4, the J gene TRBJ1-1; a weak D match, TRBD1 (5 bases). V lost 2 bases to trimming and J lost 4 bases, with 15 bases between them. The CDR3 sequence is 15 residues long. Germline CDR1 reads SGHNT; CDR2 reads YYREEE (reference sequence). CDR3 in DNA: TGTGCCAGCAGCTTAACAGGAGGGAGAGTCACTGAAGCTTTCTTT. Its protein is CASSLTGGRVTEAFF.

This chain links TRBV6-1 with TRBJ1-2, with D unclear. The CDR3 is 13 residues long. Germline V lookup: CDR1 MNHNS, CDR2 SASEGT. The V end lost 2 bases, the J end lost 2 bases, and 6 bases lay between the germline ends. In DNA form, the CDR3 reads TGTGCCAGCAGTGAACCAGAAAACTATGGCTACACCTTC. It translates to CASSEPENYGYTF.

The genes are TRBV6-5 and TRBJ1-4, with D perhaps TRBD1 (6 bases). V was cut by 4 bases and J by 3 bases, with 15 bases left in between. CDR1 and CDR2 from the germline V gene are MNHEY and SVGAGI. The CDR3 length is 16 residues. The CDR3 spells CASSWDTQIANEKLFF. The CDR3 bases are TGTGCCAGCAGTTGGGACACGCAAATCGCTAATGAAAAACTGTTTTTT.

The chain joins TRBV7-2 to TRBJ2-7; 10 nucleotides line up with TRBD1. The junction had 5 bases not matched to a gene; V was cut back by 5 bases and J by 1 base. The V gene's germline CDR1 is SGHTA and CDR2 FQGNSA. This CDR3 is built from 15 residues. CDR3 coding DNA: TGTGCCAGCAGCCTGGGACAGGGGCTGTCCTACGAGCAGTACGTC. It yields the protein CASSLGQGLSYEQYV.

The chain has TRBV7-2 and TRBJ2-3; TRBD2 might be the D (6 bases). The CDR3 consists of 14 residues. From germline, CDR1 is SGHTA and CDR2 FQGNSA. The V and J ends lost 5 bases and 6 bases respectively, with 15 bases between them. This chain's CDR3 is CASSQGFGRDTQYF. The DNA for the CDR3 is TGTGCCAGCAGCCAGGGTTTTGGGAGGGATACGCAGTATTTT.

DNA for the CDR3: TGTGCCACTATAAGCAGGGAATCAGACTATGGCTACACCTTC. This sequence encodes CATISRESDYGYTF. This chain links TRBV19 with TRBJ1-2, with D perhaps TRBD1 (5 bases). From germline, CDR1 is LNHDA and CDR2 SQIVND (reference sequence). Trimming pared 10 bases from V and 3 bases from J, leaving 18 bases between. The CDR3 contains 14 residues.

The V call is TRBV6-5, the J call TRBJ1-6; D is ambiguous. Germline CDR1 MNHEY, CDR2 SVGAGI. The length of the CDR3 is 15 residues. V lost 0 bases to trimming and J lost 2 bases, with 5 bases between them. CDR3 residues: CASSYSATYNSPLHF. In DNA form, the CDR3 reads TGTGCCAGCAGTTACTCGGCCACCTATAATTCACCCCTCCACTTT.

The DNA for the CDR3 is TGTGCCAGCAGTTACCCCACGGGGTTGGGAGGCTACACCTTC. Translating gives CASSYPTGLGGYTF. V is TRBV6-6 and J is TRBJ1-2; the D is unclear. CDR1 and CDR2 from the germline V gene are MNHNY and SVGAGI (reference sequence). The CDR3 extends over 14 amino acids. Trimming stripped 2 bases from V and 8 bases from J, with 15 bases between.

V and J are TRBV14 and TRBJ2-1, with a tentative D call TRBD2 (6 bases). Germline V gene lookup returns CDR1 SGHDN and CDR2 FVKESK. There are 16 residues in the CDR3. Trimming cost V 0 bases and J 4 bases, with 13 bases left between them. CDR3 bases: TGTGCCAGCAGCCAAGATTCGGGGGACGCTTACAATGAGCAGTTCTTC. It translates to CASSQDSGDAYNEQFF.